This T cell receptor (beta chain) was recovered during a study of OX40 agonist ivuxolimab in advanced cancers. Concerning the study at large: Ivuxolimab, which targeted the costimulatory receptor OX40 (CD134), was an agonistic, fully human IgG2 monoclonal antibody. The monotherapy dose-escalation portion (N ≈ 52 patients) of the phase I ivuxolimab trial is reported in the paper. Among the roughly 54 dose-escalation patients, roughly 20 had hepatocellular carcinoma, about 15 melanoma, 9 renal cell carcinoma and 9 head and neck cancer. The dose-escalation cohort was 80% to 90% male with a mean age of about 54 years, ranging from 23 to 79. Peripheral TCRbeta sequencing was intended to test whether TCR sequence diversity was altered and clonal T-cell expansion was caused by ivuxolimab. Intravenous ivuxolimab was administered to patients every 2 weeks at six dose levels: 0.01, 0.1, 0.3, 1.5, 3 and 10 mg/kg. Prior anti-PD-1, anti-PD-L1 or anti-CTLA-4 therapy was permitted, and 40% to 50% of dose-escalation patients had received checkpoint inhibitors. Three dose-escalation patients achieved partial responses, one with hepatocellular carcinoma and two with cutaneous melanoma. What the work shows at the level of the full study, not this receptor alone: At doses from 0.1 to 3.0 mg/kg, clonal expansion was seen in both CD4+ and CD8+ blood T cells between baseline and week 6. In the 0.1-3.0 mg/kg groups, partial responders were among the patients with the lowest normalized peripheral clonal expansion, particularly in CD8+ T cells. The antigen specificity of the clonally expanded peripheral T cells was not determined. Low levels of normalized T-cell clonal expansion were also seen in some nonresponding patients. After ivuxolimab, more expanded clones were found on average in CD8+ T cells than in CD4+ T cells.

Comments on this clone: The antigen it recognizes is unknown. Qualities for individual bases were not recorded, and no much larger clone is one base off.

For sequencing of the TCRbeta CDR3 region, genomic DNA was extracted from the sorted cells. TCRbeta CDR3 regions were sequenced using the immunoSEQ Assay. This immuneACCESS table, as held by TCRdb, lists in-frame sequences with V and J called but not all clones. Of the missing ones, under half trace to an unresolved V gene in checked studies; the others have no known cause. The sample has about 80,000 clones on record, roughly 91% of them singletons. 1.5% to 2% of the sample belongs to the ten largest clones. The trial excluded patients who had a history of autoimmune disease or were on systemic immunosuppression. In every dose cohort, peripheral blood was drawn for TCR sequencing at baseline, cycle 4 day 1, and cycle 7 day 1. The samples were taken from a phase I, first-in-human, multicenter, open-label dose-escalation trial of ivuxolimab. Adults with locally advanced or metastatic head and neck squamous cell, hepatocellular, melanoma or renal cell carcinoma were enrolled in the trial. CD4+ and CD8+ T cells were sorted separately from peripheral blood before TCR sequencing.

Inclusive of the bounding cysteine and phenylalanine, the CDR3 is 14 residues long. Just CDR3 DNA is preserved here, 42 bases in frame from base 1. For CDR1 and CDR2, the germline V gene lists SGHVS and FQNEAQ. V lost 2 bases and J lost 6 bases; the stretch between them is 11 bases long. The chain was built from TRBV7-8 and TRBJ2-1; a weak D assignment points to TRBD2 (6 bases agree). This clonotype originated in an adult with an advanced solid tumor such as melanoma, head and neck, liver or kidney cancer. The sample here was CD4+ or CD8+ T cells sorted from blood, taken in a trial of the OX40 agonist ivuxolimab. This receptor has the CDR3 CASSLSAGSNEQFF. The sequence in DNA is TGTGCCAGCAGCTTAAGTGCGGGGTCCAATGAGCAGTTCTTC.